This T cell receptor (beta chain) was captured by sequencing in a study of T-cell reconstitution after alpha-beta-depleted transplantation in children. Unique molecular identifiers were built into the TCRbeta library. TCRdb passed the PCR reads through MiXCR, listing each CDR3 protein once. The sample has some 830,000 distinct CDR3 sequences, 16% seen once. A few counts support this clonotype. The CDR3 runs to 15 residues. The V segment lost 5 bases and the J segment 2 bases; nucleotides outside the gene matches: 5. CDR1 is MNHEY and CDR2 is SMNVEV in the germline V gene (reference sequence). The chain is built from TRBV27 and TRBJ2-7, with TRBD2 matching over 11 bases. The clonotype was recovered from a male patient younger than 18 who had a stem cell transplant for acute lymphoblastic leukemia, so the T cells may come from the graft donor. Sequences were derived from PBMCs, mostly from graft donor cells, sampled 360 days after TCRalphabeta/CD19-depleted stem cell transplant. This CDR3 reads CASSDGTSGPYEQYF. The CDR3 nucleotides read TGTGCCAGCAGTGACGGGACTAGCGGCCCCTACGAGCAGTACTTC.